This is a list of T cell receptor beta chains from one sample in a study of cytomegalovirus exposure and HLA in healthy donors. The repertoire was sequenced with immunoSEQ multiplex PCR; TCRdb's copy has only in-frame clones and lacks some. The data contain some 120,000 clones, more than 65% of them seen just once; the ten biggest clones take up around 5.8%. Sequencing was carried out using PBMCs. The receptors derive from a man younger than 35 in good health and CMV-seropositive. CDR3s include the opening cysteine and the closing phenylalanine or tryptophan. A D gene is named only where the DNA matches it firmly. Clone size is shown for a subset of rows, as once, few, many or a class of expanded clone.

D,J,size,V,DNA,CDR3
TRBD2,TRBJ2-1,few,TRBV7-9,TGTGCCAGCAGTCTACTAGCGTCCAGTGAGCAGTTCTTC,CASSLLASSEQFF
-,TRBJ1-1,once,TRBV5-8,TGTGCCAGCAGCTTGGCGGGGGATGGCATGAACACTGAAGCTTTCTTT,CASSLAGDGMNTEAFF
-,TRBJ1-1,-,TRBV14,TGTGCCAGCAGCGCTACCCGAGCTGAAGCTTTCTTT,CASSATRAEAFF
-,TRBJ1-5,-,TRBV7-8,TGTGCCAGCAGCTTCCCCGATCAGCCCCAGCATTTT,CASSFPDQPQHF
TRBD1,TRBJ2-5,-,TRBV6-5,TGTGCCAGCAGGACAGGGGCTCAAGAGACCCAGTACTTC,CASRTGAQETQYF
-,TRBJ2-2,-,TRBV27,TGTGCCAGCAGTTGGGCTAGCGATGGGAGGGAGCTGTTTTTT,CASSWASDGRELFF
-,TRBJ2-7,-,TRBV6-5,TGTGCCAGCAGTTATGGGGCTGAGCAGTACTTC,CASSYGAEQYF
-,TRBJ2-1,-,TRBV7-3,TGTGCCAGCAGCTTAGACAGCTACAATGAGCAGTTCTTC,CASSLDSYNEQFF
TRBD1,TRBJ1-5,-,TRBV5-1,TGCGCCAGCAGCGTTGACACAGGGGGCAACCAGCCCCAGCATTTT,CASSVDTGGNQPQHF
TRBD1,TRBJ2-1,-,TRBV5-1,TGCGCCAGCAGCCCTTTGGCAGGGGGAGAGGAGCAGTTCTTC,CASSPLAGGEEQFF
TRBD2,TRBJ2-5,-,TRBV7-9,TGTGCCAGCGGCTTAGAGGCGGGGGTTTGGGAGACCCAGTACTTC,CASGLEAGVWETQYF
-,TRBJ2-6,-,TRBV10-3,TGTGCCATCAGTAAAACAGGGTTACCATATTCTGGGGCCAACGGCCTGACTTTC,CAISKTGLPYSGANGLTF
-,TRBJ1-1,-,TRBV18,TGTGCCAGCTCACCAGCCACGGACACTGAAGCTTTCTTT,CASSPATDTEAFF
-,TRBJ2-1,-,TRBV19,TGTGCCAGTAGTATAGAGGTTAGCTCCTACAATGAGCAGTTCTTC,CASSIEVSSYNEQFF
TRBD1,TRBJ1-2,-,TRBV5-4,TGTGCCAGCAGCGAGGGACAGGGAGTGAATGGCTACACCTTC,CASSEGQGVNGYTF
-,TRBJ2-7,-,TRBV14,TGTGCCAGCAGCCCCCTAACGGTTGTATACGAGCAGTACTTC,CASSPLTVVYEQYF
-,TRBJ1-1,-,TRBV4-1,TGCGCCAGCAGCCAAGGAGGCGGGGAGGCGGACACTGAAGCTTTCTTT,CASSQGGGEADTEAFF
-,TRBJ2-7,-,TRBV2,TGTGCCAGCAAGGAAGGGGGGGGACCTGACGAGCAGTACTTC,CASKEGGGPDEQYF
-,TRBJ1-2,once,TRBV11-2,TGTGCCAGCAGCCCTACGGGGAACTATGGCTACACCTTC,CASSPTGNYGYTF
-,TRBJ2-1,-,TRBV5-1,TGCGCCAGCAGCGCGGCCCTGGGTCTTCAGTTCTTC,CASSAALGLQFF
TRBD2,TRBJ2-7,-,TRBV10-3,TGTGCCATCAGTGAGTTGGGGGGGGACGAGCAGTACTTC,CAISELGGDEQYF
-,TRBJ1-2,-,TRBV15,TGTGCCACCAGCAGAGATCAACAGGGCGGAGGCTACACCTTC,CATSRDQQGGGYTF
TRBD1,TRBJ2-7,-,TRBV28,TGTGCCAGCAGTCCATTTGACAGGGGTTTGTACGAGCAGTACTTC,CASSPFDRGLYEQYF
TRBD1,TRBJ2-5,-,TRBV30,TGTGCCTGGAGCCTCCAGGGGGCCCAGTACTTC,CAWSLQGAQYF
TRBD1,TRBJ2-7,-,TRBV6-5,TGTGCCAGCAGTTTCTTTTGGACAGGGAAGTCCGAGCAGTACTTC,CASSFFWTGKSEQYF
TRBD1,TRBJ1-2,-,TRBV6-1,TGTGCCAGCAGTAAAGGACAGGGCCGGCTTGGCTATGGCTACACCTTC,CASSKGQGRLGYGYTF
-,TRBJ2-7,few,TRBV18,TGTGCCAGCTCCCATGCATCTCTCGGTCGCGAGCAGTACTTC,CASSHASLGREQYF
TRBD2,TRBJ2-2,-,TRBV7-7,TGTGCTAGCAGCCGGGGGGGCGCGAACACCGGGGAGCTGTTTTTT,CASSRGGANTGELFF
TRBD1,TRBJ1-1,-,TRBV27,TGTGCCAGCAGTTGGGGACAGAGGAACACTGAAGCTTTCTTT,CASSWGQRNTEAFF
TRBD1,TRBJ1-2,-,TRBV19,TGTGCCAGTAGTAGAAGAGAACCGACAGGGCTCTATGGCTACACCTTC,CASSRREPTGLYGYTF
-,TRBJ2-5,-,TRBV11-1,TGTGCCAGTCGAGGAGAGGCTTGGGAGACCCAGTACTTC,CASRGEAWETQYF
TRBD2,TRBJ2-3,-,TRBV7-8,TGTGCCAGCAGCCCACTAGCGGGAGGAAACACAGATACGCAGTATTTT,CASSPLAGGNTDTQYF
-,TRBJ1-2,once,TRBV19,TGTGCCAGTAAGGAGCCCGCACGCCATGGCTACACCTTC,CASKEPARHGYTF
TRBD2,TRBJ2-2,-,TRBV5-4,TGTGCCAGCAGCTTCGGGGGGACCGGGGAGCTGTTTTTT,CASSFGGTGELFF
-,TRBJ1-2,few,TRBV9,TGTGCCAGCAGCGTAGCAGGAGGGGTTGGAGGCTACACCTTC,CASSVAGGVGGYTF
-,TRBJ1-2,-,TRBV7-9,TGTGCCAGCAGCTTAGTAGGGGCAGGGGATCATGGCTACACCTTC,CASSLVGAGDHGYTF
-,TRBJ2-2,-,TRBV19,TGTGCCAGTAGTATACTAACGAACACCGGGGAGCTGTTTTTT,CASSILTNTGELFF
TRBD1,TRBJ2-3,-,TRBV9,TGTGCCAGCAGCGACGGGACAGTACGCACAGATACGCAGTATTTT,CASSDGTVRTDTQYF
-,TRBJ2-5,-,TRBV9,TGTGCCAGCAGCGTAGCGGGGGGCATACCCCAAGAGACCCAGTACTTC,CASSVAGGIPQETQYF
-,TRBJ2-7,-,TRBV5-1,TGCGCCAGCAGCGTCGACAGCTACGAGCAGTACTTC,CASSVDSYEQYF
TRBD2,TRBJ2-2,few,TRBV5-1,TGCGCCAGCAGCTTGACGACTAGCGGCCCCCTGCGCACCGGGGAGCTGTTTTTT,CASSLTTSGPLRTGELFF
-,TRBJ1-1,few,TRBV7-9,TGTGCCAGCAGTCCGGGGTATACAAACACTGAAGCTTTCTTT,CASSPGYTNTEAFF
TRBD2,TRBJ2-1,few,TRBV9,TGTGCCAGCAGCGTAGAACCTAGCGGATATGAGCAGTTCTTC,CASSVEPSGYEQFF
TRBD1,TRBJ2-7,-,TRBV27,TGTGCCAGCAGCAAGACAGGGCGCGAGCAGTACTTC,CASSKTGREQYF
-,TRBJ1-3,-,TRBV4-1,TGCGCCAGCAGCCAAGAACCCCAGGAAGGAAACACCATATATTTT,CASSQEPQEGNTIYF
TRBD2,TRBJ2-5,-,TRBV7-2,TGTGCCAGCAGCCAGATCGGGACTAGCGGGGCTCAAGAGACCCAGTACTTC,CASSQIGTSGAQETQYF
TRBD1,TRBJ2-1,-,TRBV19,TGTGCCAGTAGTATAATCGGACAGGGTTTAGGCAATGAGCAGTTCTTC,CASSIIGQGLGNEQFF
TRBD1,TRBJ1-1,-,TRBV2,TGTGCCAGCAGGGACAGGTTAAGCACTGAAGCTTTCTTT,CASRDRLSTEAFF
-,TRBJ2-1,-,TRBV7-8,TGTGCCAGCAGCTTAGGACTTTATACCAATGAGCAGTTCTTC,CASSLGLYTNEQFF